This T cell receptor (beta chain) is from a study of cytomegalovirus exposure and HLA in healthy donors. Study-wide results and caveats: A link between a missense DCLRE1C variant and TCR beta V- and J-gene trimming emerged from a later analysis.

Comments on this clone: The antigen is not known.

With 60 Vbeta and 13 Jbeta primers, the PCR was carried out. Measured with immunoSEQ multiplex PCR; TCRdb has only the in-frame clones, and not every one. The table has around 200,000 clones, more than 65% seen once; the top ten hold 1.7%. This CDR3 region has 15 residues. V was cut by 4 bases and J by 1 base, with 12 bases left in between. Germline CDR1 and CDR2: SNHLY and FYNNEI. This chain connects TRBV2 to TRBJ2-3; the D gene is possibly TRBD2 (6 bases). The origin of this receptor is a man aged 50 or older in good health and CMV-seronegative. Sequencing used PBMCs. CDR3 in amino acids: CASSGVGGGTDTQYF. For the CDR3, the DNA is TGTGCCAGCAGTGGGGTCGGGGGAGGCACAGATACGCAGTATTTT.